This is a list of T cell receptor beta chains from one sample in a study of cytomegalovirus exposure and HLA in healthy donors. Generated by immunoSEQ multiplex PCR, the TCRdb table keeps only in-frame clones and is missing some. The profile shows around 140,000 clones, 79% of them singletons. Material for sequencing was PBMCs. The receptors originated from a male donor in good health and CMV-seronegative. Each CDR3 is given with its conserved first and last residue. D genes are given only for firm matches. Size tells how often a clone was seen (once, few, many) or the class of an expanded clone, and some rows leave it out.

v_gene	len	j_gene	abundance	d_gene	CDR3aa	CDR3nt
TRBV9	14	TRBJ2-2	.	.	CASSVGGGSGELFF	TGTGCCAGCAGCGTAGGGGGGGGCAGCGGGGAGCTGTTTTTT
TRBV15	17	TRBJ2-1	once	TRBD2	CATSRDLAGATYNEQFF	TGTGCCACCAGCAGAGATTTAGCGGGGGCCACCTACAATGAGCAGTTCTTC
TRBV13	19	TRBJ2-1	.	.	CASSRVRGYTLNSYNEQFF	TGTGCCAGCAGCCGAGTCCGGGGATACACATTAAACTCCTACAATGAGCAGTTCTTC
TRBV11-2	13	TRBJ2-3	.	TRBD2	CASSDGLADTQYF	TGTGCCAGCAGCGACGGACTAGCGGATACGCAGTATTTT
TRBV4-2	16	TRBJ2-5	.	.	CASSQEPGQGTETQYF	TGTGCCAGCAGCCAGGAACCGGGACAAGGCACGGAGACCCAGTACTTC
TRBV10-3	12	TRBJ1-4	.	.	CAISESGEKLFF	TGTGCCATCAGTGAGAGCGGCGAAAAACTGTTTTTT
TRBV6-5	15	TRBJ2-1	.	.	CASTSWEAPYNEQFF	TGTGCCAGCACCTCCTGGGAGGCTCCCTACAATGAGCAGTTCTTC
TRBV7-8	14	TRBJ1-4	.	TRBD1	CASSDDRGRRKLFF	TGTGCCAGCAGCGATGACAGGGGGCGCAGGAAACTGTTTTTT
TRBV7-2	14	TRBJ1-5	.	.	CASSLYGRGRPQHF	TGTGCCAGCAGCTTATACGGCAGGGGACGGCCCCAGCATTTT
TRBV1	13	TRBJ2-2	.	.	CTSSRSQGGELFF	TGCACCAGCAGCCGTTCCCAGGGCGGGGAGCTGTTTTTT
TRBV9	18	TRBJ1-3	.	.	CASSVVERAQAGGNTIYF	TGTGCCAGCAGCGTAGTCGAAAGGGCCCAGGCGGGGGGAAACACCATATATTTT
TRBV30	17	TRBJ1-3	.	.	CAWSAPWGTHSGNTIYF	TGTGCCTGGAGTGCTCCCTGGGGCACCCACTCTGGAAACACCATATATTTT
TRBV27	15	TRBJ1-4	.	.	CASRRGEGTNEKLFF	TGTGCCAGCAGACGGGGGGAGGGGACTAATGAAAAACTGTTTTTT
TRBV7-9	14	TRBJ2-1	.	.	CASSRDSSYNEQFF	TGTGCCAGCAGCCGCGACAGCTCCTACAATGAGCAGTTCTTC
TRBV10-3	16	TRBJ2-7	.	TRBD1	CAIRNAGTGVAYEQYF	TGTGCCATCAGAAACGCCGGGACAGGGGTAGCCTACGAGCAGTACTTC
TRBV7-2	15	TRBJ2-7	.	.	CASSLGGVLSYEQYF	TGTGCCAGCAGCTTAGGTGGAGTCCTCTCCTACGAGCAGTACTTC
TRBV5-4	19	TRBJ2-3	few	.	CASSFGGRLSRLSTDTQYF	TGTGCCAGCAGCTTCGGAGGCCGCCTTTCCCGATTAAGCACAGATACGCAGTATTTT
TRBV7-8	14	TRBJ2-7	few	.	CASSLVGADYEQYF	TGTGCCAGCAGCTTAGTTGGAGCGGACTACGAGCAGTACTTC
TRBV19	13	TRBJ1-1	.	.	CAWLGRVNTEAFF	TGTGCCTGGTTGGGCAGGGTCAACACTGAAGCTTTCTTT
TRBV19	15	TRBJ2-4	.	.	CASSPRERAKNIQYF	TGTGCCAGTAGTCCTCGTGAGAGGGCCAAAAACATTCAGTACTTC
TRBV5-1	15	TRBJ1-2	.	TRBD1	CASSLVPQGAGGYTF	TGCGCCAGCAGCTTGGTCCCACAGGGGGCCGGAGGCTACACCTTC
TRBV18	14	TRBJ2-2	.	.	CASSPAANTGELFF	TGTGCCAGCTCACCAGCGGCCAACACCGGGGAGCTGTTTTTT
TRBV9	14	TRBJ2-7	.	TRBD2	CASSAGTSSGEQYF	TGTGCCAGCAGCGCAGGGACTAGTTCTGGCGAGCAGTACTTC
TRBV6-5	14	TRBJ2-7	.	.	CASRIGSELYEQYF	TGTGCCAGCAGAATTGGCTCGGAGCTCTACGAGCAGTACTTC
TRBV7-9	15	TRBJ2-1	.	.	CASSLEGKGYNEQFF	TGTGCCAGCAGCTTAGAGGGGAAAGGATACAATGAGCAGTTCTTC
TRBV2	13	TRBJ1-2	.	TRBD1	CASRTDRGNGYTF	TGTGCCAGCAGGACGGACAGGGGTAACGGCTACACCTTC
TRBV5-8	17	TRBJ1-4	few	TRBD1	CASTRSGTGASNEKLFF	TGTGCCAGCACCCGATCCGGGACAGGGGCTTCTAATGAAAAACTGTTTTTT
TRBV15	16	TRBJ2-7	.	.	CATSRDLRTGANEQYF	TGTGCCACCAGCAGAGATCTTCGAACAGGAGCTAACGAGCAGTACTTC
TRBV7-3	17	TRBJ2-1	once	.	CASSFGLQGGWNDEQFF	TGTGCCAGCAGCTTCGGCCTTCAGGGGGGATGGAATGATGAGCAGTTCTTC
TRBV6-5	15	TRBJ2-7	once	.	CASRPNWDKVYEQYF	TGTGCCAGCAGACCCAACTGGGACAAGGTCTACGAGCAGTACTTC
TRBV7-9	12	TRBJ2-3	.	.	CSSSLPSDTQYF	TGTTCCAGCAGCTTACCTAGCGATACGCAGTATTTT
TRBV7-8	14	TRBJ2-1	.	TRBD1	CASSLQGAGNEQFF	TGTGCCAGCAGCTTACAGGGGGCCGGCAATGAGCAGTTCTTC
TRBV19	11	TRBJ1-2	.	.	CATLQGYGYTF	TGTGCCACCCTCCAGGGCTATGGCTACACCTTC
TRBV5-1	13	TRBJ2-5	.	.	CASSLGTYPAQYF	TGCGCCAGCAGCTTGGGGACATACCCTGCCCAGTACTTC
TRBV19	14	TRBJ2-7	.	.	CASSEGVLSYEQYF	TGTGCCAGTAGTGAGGGAGTTTTATCCTACGAGCAGTACTTC
TRBV9	17	TRBJ2-3	.	TRBD2	CASSPSGTSGGTDTQYF	TGTGCCAGCAGCCCAAGCGGGACTAGCGGGGGCACAGATACGCAGTATTTT
TRBV7-9	15	TRBJ1-2	.	.	CASSPLTSPNYGYTF	TGTGCCAGCAGCCCACTAACGAGCCCCAACTATGGCTACACCTTC
TRBV19	16	TRBJ1-6	.	TRBD1	CASSMTRGQVNSPLHF	TGTGCCAGTAGTATGACGAGGGGGCAGGTTAATTCACCCCTCCACTTT
TRBV7-9	14	TRBJ2-7	.	TRBD1	CASSPPDRGREQYF	TGTGCCAGCAGCCCTCCAGACAGGGGGCGGGAGCAGTACTTC
TRBV18	17	TRBJ2-4	.	TRBD1	CASSPRDRANTKNIQYF	TGTGCCAGCTCACCACGGGACAGGGCGAACACCAAAAACATTCAGTACTTC
TRBV19	14	TRBJ1-3	.	.	CASSTGHGGNTIYF	TGTGCCAGTAGCACAGGACACGGTGGAAACACCATATATTTT
TRBV11-2	12	TRBJ1-1	once	.	CASSLGTREAFF	TGTGCCAGCAGCTTAGGGACACGGGAAGCTTTCTTT
TRBV11-2	14	TRBJ2-5	.	TRBD2	CASSSGGGAETQYF	TGTGCCAGCAGCTCCGGGGGGGGCGCAGAGACCCAGTACTTC
TRBV6-5	14	TRBJ1-1	.	.	CASTPAGVRTEAFF	TGTGCCAGCACTCCCGCAGGGGTACGGACTGAAGCTTTCTTT
TRBV19	15	TRBJ2-2	.	.	CASSIQGTNTGELFF	TGTGCCAGTAGTATACAGGGGACGAACACCGGGGAGCTGTTTTTT
TRBV9	16	TRBJ1-1	.	.	CASSPPGLGGNTEAFF	TGTGCCAGCAGCCCACCCGGGTTAGGAGGGAACACTGAAGCTTTCTTT
TRBV5-1	16	TRBJ1-2	.	TRBD1	CASSRSPGQGLHGYTF	TGCGCCAGCAGCCGTTCGCCGGGACAGGGTTTGCATGGCTACACCTTC
TRBV19	14	TRBJ2-7	.	TRBD1	CASTDRGRSYEQYF	TGTGCCAGTACTGACAGGGGGCGATCCTACGAGCAGTACTTC
TRBV7-2	14	TRBJ2-1	once	TRBD2	CASSLVGLGDEQFF	TGTGCCAGCAGCTTAGTAGGACTAGGCGATGAGCAGTTCTTC
TRBV4-3	17	TRBJ2-1	.	TRBD1	CASSQDPGTGGYNEQFF	TGCGCCAGCAGCCAAGATCCCGGGACAGGGGGCTACAATGAGCAGTTCTTC
TRBV18	15	TRBJ1-1	.	.	CASSTRGGARTEAFF	TGTGCCAGCTCCACTAGGGGGGGGGCGCGCACTGAAGCTTTCTTT